The present TCR beta chain was sequenced within a study of cytomegalovirus exposure and HLA in healthy donors. Study-level findings and limits: Later analysis associated a missense DCLRE1C variant with TCR beta V- and J-gene trimming. A further, later analysis showed that HLA-associated TCR beta chains (compared with equally common others) were more clonally expanded. Per published accounts, TCR beta sequences correctly predicted the HLA-A and HLA-B alleles of most subjects.

Comments on this clone: Its antigen is not identified.

The ends were cut back, 0 bases at V and 1 base at J, with 16 bases in the middle. Germline loops: CDR1 SGHAT, CDR2 FQNNGV. This CDR3 has 17 amino acids. PCR employed 60 Vbeta and 13 Jbeta primers. Generated by immunoSEQ multiplex PCR, the TCRdb table keeps only in-frame clones and is missing some. Its clone listing holds 75,000 to 85,000 clones. The V and J genes are TRBV11-2 and TRBJ2-7; D is uncertain. The sample comprised PBMCs. This receptor was identified in a man aged 45 to 65 in good health and CMV-seronegative. The CDR3 reads CASSLDRRTELSYEQYF. Here the CDR3 DNA reads TGTGCCAGCAGCTTAGATCGTCGAACTGAACTTTCCTACGAGCAGTACTTC. Full variable domain (rest looked up from reference TRBV11-2 and TRBJ2-7): EAGVAQSPRYKIIEKRQSVAFWCNPISGHATLYWYQQILGQGPKLLIQFQNNGVVDDSQLPKDRFSAERLKGVDSTLKIQPAKLEDSAVYLCASSLDRRTELSYEQYFGPGTRLTVT.